This paragraph covers one T cell receptor beta chain sequence. Its recognized antigen is unknown. Base qualities are not at hand, and no much larger clone is one base apart. TCRbeta CDR3 regions were amplified from genomic DNA by means of the immunoSEQ Assay, a bias-controlled multiplex PCR. The published analysis was carried out like this. Nucleated cell counts per sample were estimated from amplification of reference gene primers within the assay. To quantify the absolute abundance of each unique TCRbeta CDR3 rearrangement, sequence reads were collapsed and filtered. For each sample, productive Simpson clonality was calculated by taking the square root of Simpson's diversity index across productive rearrangements. TCRdb re-hosts the immuneACCESS table, in-frame sequences only. Its copies lack some clones; in the studies checked, an unresolved V gene accounts for under half of them, and the cause for the rest is not known. That table supplies the V and J calls and clone size; D and trimming were determined from the DNA. The sample has 100,000 to 150,000 clones on record, roughly nine tenths of them singletons. The ten largest clones capture approximately 8% of the sample.

The data derive from a study of blood T cell repertoires in COVID-19 (dated by TCRdb to about 2020). For the wider study: Samples from collaborators originated in the United States, Italy and Spain and spanned both the acute and convalescent phases of COVID-19. The material from the prospective study consisted of cDNA or gDNA derived from T cells, B-cell-depleted T cells, or PBMCs. The dataset comprised deeply sampled blood TCRbeta repertoires from subjects exposed to, actively infected with, or recovered from COVID-19. The repertoires were released in a freely available public database intended as a resource for research on the immune response to SARS-CoV-2. Samples were obtained from the ongoing ImmuneRACE study (first 160 participants) and from about 1,300 subjects provided by 6 global collaborators. A de-identified subject ID, COVID-19 status, age in years and sex were almost always included in the sample metadata. Where available, HLA class I and class II types were taken from metadata supplied by the sample provider and were not determined by assay-based typing. Broad study findings and their caveats: The amount of clinical and demographic metadata varied by source and participant and was provided uncurated.

Taken from cysteine to phenylalanine, the CDR3 has 14 residues. The sequence is cut down to CDR3 DNA, 42 bases in frame from base 1. In the germline V gene, CDR1 corresponds to KGHSH and CDR2 to LQKENI. V and J are truncated by 6 bases and 2 bases respectively, leaving an intervening sequence of 13 bases. Samples from volunteer blood donors who had recovered from COVID-19 were contributed by a second Seattle source. Collaborating institutions collected whole blood in K2EDTA tubes following their own protocols. For TCRbeta analysis, collaborator samples were shipped as frozen whole blood, as isolated PBMCs, or as DNA extracted from either sample type.

Sequencing was performed on peripheral blood. This TCR was sampled from a man between 65 and 85 years old who had recovered from COVID-19. The rearranged segments are TRBV18 and TRBJ1-1; the D gene is perhaps TRBD1, on 6 matching bases. In nucleotide form, the sequence is TGTGCCAGCTCCCGGGGGGCAGACAACACTGAAGCTTTCTTT. Translated, it reads CASSRGADNTEAFF.